This T cell receptor (beta chain) appears in the sequencing data of a study of blood T cell repertoires in COVID-19. On the study more broadly: Collection of acute and convalescent COVID-19 samples took place in the United States, Italy and Spain. T cells, B-cell-depleted T cells, or PBMCs provided the cDNA or gDNA that served as material.

V lost 0 bases and J 4 bases, leaving 12 bases between the germline ends. Germline CDR1 and CDR2: MGHRA and YSYEKL. The CDR3 loop spans 15 amino acids. As handled by the study authors: Using reference gene primer amplification, nucleated cell counts were estimated. Assay used: immunoSEQ multiplex PCR; TCRdb lists only in-frame clones, some missing. D and trimming were read from the DNA, whereas the V and J calls and clone size are those reported in that table. The sample yields approximately 240,000 clones, 80% to 85% seen once. Sequencing used peripheral blood. The source is a woman aged 55-70 years with acute or convalescent COVID-19. The chain has TRBV4-1 and TRBJ1-2; TRBD1 might be the D (6 bases). The DNA of the CDR3 is TGCGCCAGCAGCCAAGAGGTCGCGACAGGCTATGGCTACACCTTC. This encodes CASSQEVATGYGYTF.